The present T cell receptor (beta chain) was sequenced within a study of persistence of HIV-infected CD4 T cells. This nonspecific control used anti-CD3/anti-CD28 bead stimulation of CD4+ T cells. Sorting of responding CD4+ T cells relied on upregulated CD40 ligand together with CD69. Study-wide points: CMV- and Gag-responding cells had lower TCRbeta richness than CD3/CD28-responding cells. Bulk TCR data could not be restricted to HIV-1-infected CMV-responding cells. Antigen-responding cells were enriched for degenerate expanded CDR3beta sequences.

Concerning this clone: Its antigen is not known.

The immunoSEQ assay was version 4, run in survey mode. Assay used: immunoSEQ multiplex PCR; TCRdb lists only in-frame clones, some missing. Among some 50,000 clones, approximately 90% were seen once, and the ten largest hold over 3%. The sample here was CD4+ T cells sorted from PBMCs after approximately 19-hour stimulation, taken from a patient who received antiretroviral therapy. This receptor was taken from an adult woman with HIV who was CMV-seropositive.

CDR3: CASSYPPQGVGNTIYF. DNA of the CDR3: TGTGCCAGCAGTTACCCGCCCCAGGGGGTTGGAAACACCATATATTTT. V and J are TRBV6-6 and TRBJ1-3, with TRBD1 matching 7 bases. V was pared by 2 bases and J by 3 bases, with 7 bases of the junction left unmatched. Germline loops: CDR1 MNHNY, CDR2 SVGAGI (reference sequence). CDR3 length: 16 residues.